This TCR beta chain was identified in a study of identical twins. TCRdb passed the 5' RACE reads through MiXCR, listing each CDR3 protein once. The sample shows approximately 300,000 distinct CDR3 sequences, around 9.7% of them seen only once. The germline V and J ends were trimmed by 4 bases and 3 bases, with 13 bases remaining between them. This CDR3 region has 15 residues. General study points: Twin pairs had excess sharing that was weaker in beta out-of-frame sequences.

In this sample, this clonotype turned up many times. Its antigen is unidentified. These data also formed part of another study, on yellow fever vaccine responses in identical twins.

This TCR derives from a woman between 18 and 30 years old in good health. The V and J genes are TRBV12-3 or TRBV12-4 and TRBJ2-1; perhaps D is TRBD1 or TRBD2 (5 bases each). The sequencing sample was made of CD8+ T cells sorted from blood. As DNA, the CDR3 is TGTGCCAGCAGTTCCCCCGGGACCGTCTACAATGAGCAGTTCTTC. It codes for CASSSPGTVYNEQFF.